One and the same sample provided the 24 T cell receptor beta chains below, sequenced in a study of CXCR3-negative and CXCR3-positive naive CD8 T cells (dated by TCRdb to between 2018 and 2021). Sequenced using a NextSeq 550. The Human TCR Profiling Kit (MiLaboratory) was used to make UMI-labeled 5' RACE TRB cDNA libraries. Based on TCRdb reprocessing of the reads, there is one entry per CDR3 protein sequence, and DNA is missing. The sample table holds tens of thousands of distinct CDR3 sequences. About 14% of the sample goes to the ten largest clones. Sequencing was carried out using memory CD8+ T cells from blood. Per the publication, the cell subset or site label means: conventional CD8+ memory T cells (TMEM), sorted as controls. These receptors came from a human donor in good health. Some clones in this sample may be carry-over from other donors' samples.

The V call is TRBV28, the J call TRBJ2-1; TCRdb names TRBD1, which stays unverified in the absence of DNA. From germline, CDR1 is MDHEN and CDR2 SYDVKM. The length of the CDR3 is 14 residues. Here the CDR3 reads CASSHAGPHNEQFF.

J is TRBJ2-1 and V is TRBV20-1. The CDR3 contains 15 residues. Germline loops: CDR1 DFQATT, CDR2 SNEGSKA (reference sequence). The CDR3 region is CSARGVEASHNEQFF.

This chain's CDR3 is CASIFGGVNVKNIQYF. This chain links TRBV25-1 with TRBJ2-4; TCRdb gives TRBD1 as the D gene, but with no DNA this cannot be confirmed. The germline V gene encodes CDR1 MGHDK and CDR2 SYGVNS. The CDR3 is made up of 16 amino acids.

CDR3 residues: CASSHPRGGYGYTF. The chain combines TRBV11-3 with TRBJ1-2; TCRdb lists TRBD1, though no DNA is available to test this call. Germline V gene data show CDR1 as SGHNT and CDR2 as YENEEA. This CDR3 has 14 residues.

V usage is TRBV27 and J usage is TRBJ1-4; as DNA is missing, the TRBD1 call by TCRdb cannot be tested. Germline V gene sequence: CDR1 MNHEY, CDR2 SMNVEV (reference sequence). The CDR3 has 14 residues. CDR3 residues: CASSQTGYWEKLFF.

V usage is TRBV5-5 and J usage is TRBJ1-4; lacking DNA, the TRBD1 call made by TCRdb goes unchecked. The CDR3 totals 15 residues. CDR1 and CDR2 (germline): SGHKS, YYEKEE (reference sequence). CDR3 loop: CASSRLGGANEKLFF.

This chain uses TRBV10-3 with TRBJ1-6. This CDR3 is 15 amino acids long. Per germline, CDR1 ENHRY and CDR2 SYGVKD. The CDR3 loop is CAISAAQLYNSPLHF.

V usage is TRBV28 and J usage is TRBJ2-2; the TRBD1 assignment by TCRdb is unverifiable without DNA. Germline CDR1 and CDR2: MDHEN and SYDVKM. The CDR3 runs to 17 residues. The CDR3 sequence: CASSPWNGWEDTGELFF.

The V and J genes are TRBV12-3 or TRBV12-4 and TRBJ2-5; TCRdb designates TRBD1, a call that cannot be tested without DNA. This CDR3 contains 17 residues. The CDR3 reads CASSPRTGGEAQETQYF.

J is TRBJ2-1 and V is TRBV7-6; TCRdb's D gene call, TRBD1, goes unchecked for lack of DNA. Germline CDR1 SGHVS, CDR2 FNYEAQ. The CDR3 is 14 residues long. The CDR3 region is CASSLDRSNNEQFF.

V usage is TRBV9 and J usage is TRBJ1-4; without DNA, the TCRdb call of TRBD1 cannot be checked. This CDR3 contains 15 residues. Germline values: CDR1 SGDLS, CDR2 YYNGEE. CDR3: CASSASGADNEKLFF.

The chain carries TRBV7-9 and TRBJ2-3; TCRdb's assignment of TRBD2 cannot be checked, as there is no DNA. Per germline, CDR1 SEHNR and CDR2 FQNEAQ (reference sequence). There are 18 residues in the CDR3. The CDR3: CASSSTRAGEQFTDTQYF.

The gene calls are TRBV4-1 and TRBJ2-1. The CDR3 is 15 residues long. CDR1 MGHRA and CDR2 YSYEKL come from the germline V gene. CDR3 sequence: CASSQMDSSYNEQFF.

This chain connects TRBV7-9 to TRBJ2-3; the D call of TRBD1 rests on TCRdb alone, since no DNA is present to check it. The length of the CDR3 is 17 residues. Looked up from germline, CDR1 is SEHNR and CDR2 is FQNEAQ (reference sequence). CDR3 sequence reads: CASSKGAPGQGADTQYF.

This CDR3 reads CASSALQLNSPLHF. The genes are TRBV27 and TRBJ1-6; TCRdb gives TRBD1 as the D gene, but with no DNA this cannot be confirmed. From germline, CDR1 is MNHEY and CDR2 SMNVEV (reference sequence). The CDR3 runs to 14 residues.

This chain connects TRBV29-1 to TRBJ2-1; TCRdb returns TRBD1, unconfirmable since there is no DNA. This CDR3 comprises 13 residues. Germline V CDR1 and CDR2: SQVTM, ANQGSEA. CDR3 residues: CSVDPVGFNEQFF.

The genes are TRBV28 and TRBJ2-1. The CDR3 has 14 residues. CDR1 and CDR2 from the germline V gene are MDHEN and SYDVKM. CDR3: CASKERSSYNEQFF.

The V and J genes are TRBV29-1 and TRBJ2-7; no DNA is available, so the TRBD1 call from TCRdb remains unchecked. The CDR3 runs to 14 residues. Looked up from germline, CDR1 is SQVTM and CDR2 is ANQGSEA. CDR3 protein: CSAYSGTGLYEQYF.

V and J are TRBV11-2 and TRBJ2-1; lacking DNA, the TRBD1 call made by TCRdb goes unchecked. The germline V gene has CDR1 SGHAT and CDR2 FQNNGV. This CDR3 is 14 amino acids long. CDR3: CASSFAGKDGEQFF. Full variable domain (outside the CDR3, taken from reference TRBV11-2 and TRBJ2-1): EAGVAQSPRYKIIEKRQSVAFWCNPISGHATLYWYQQILGQGPKLLIQFQNNGVVDDSQLPKDRFSAERLKGVDSTLKIQPAKLEDSAVYLCASSFAGKDGEQFFGPGTRLTVL.

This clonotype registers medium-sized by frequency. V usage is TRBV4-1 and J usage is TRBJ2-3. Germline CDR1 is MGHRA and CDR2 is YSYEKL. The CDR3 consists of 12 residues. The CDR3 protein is CASSQDLAGKYF.

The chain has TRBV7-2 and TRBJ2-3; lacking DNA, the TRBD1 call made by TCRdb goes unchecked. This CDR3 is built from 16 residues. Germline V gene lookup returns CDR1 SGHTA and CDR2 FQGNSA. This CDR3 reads CASSPPDSDSTDTQYF. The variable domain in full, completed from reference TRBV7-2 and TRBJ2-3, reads GAGVSQSPSNKVTEKGKDVELRCDPISGHTALYWYRQSLGQGLEFLIYFQGNSAPDKSGLPSDRFSAERTGGSVSTLTIQRTQQEDSAVYLCASSPPDSDSTDTQYFGPGTRLTVL.

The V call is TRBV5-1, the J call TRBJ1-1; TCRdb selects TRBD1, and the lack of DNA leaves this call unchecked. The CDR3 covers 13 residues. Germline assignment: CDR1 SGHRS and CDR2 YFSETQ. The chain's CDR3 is CASSSKGGTEAFF.

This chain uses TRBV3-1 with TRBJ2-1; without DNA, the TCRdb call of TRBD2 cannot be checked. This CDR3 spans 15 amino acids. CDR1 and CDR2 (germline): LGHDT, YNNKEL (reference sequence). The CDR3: CASSQDTREGNEQFF.

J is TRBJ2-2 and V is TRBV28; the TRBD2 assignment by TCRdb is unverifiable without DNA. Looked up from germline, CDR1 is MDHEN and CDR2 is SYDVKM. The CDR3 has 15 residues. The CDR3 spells CASSLAGEYTGELFF. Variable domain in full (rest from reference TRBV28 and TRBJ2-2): DVKVTQSSRYLVKRTGEKVFLECVQDMDHENMFWYRQDPGLGLRLIYFSYDVKMKEKGDIPEGYSVSREKKERFSLILESASTNQTSMYLCASSLAGEYTGELFFGEGSRLTVL.